This paragraph covers one T cell receptor (beta chain) sequence. What it binds is unknown. At one boundary the junction diverges from the germline segment, which might be a read error. Primed by a sample-barcoded 5' primer and a J-beta primer mix, a second PCR proceeded for roughly 6 to 12 cycles. TCRdb recomputed calls from the 5' RACE reads with MiXCR, one row per CDR3 protein. Among 550,000 to 700,000 distinct CDR3 sequences, 27% were seen once, and the ten largest hold roughly 18%. The data belong to a study of blood T cells in healthy people across ages. Study-level findings and limits: Estimates drawn from one million T cells were deemed to understate diversity.

CDR3 length equals 16 residues. Germline V gene sequence: CDR1 SGHVS, CDR2 FQNEAQ. The sequenced sample consisted of blood. The source of this sequence is a woman between 65 and 79 years old in good health. The chain employs TRBV7-8 and TRBJ1-5; 7 bases fit TRBD1. For the CDR3, the DNA is TGTGCCAGCAGCGAGGGACAGCCAAATAGCAATCAGCCCCAGCACTTT. It yields the protein CASSEGQPNSNQPQHF.